This T cell receptor beta chain is drawn from a study of shared clonotypes between healthy human individuals. Terminally differentiated effector memory CD45RA+ cells were left out of the naive CD8 fraction, which was CD45RO-negative and positively selected for CCR7. Here immunoSEQ multiplex PCR was the method, and the copy in TCRdb shows in-frame clones only, minus some. Counted here are a few million clones, over 85% occurring once; the ten biggest clones make up 1.5% to 2%. Sequences were obtained from naive CD8+ T cells from PBMCs. The source of this sequence is a man between 18 and 29 years old in good health. Some clones in this sample may be carry-over from other donors' samples.

CDR3 sequence reads: CASKSNYNEQFF. The CDR3 DNA sequence: TGTGCCAGCAAATCAAACTACAATGAGCAGTTCTTC. The rearrangement uses TRBV6-5 and TRBJ2-1, with D unclear. CDR1 is MNHEY and CDR2 is SVGAGI in the germline V gene. Trimming pared 7 bases from V and 3 bases from J, leaving 7 bases between. The length of the CDR3 is 12 residues.